The 3 T cell receptor beta chains listed next were all sequenced from one sample in a study of OX40 agonist ivuxolimab in advanced cancers. Clones were read by immunoSEQ multiplex PCR, and TCRdb kept only the in-frame ones, dropping some. Among 70,000 or so clones listed, roughly nine tenths were seen once. Material: CD4+ or CD8+ T cells sorted from blood, obtained in a trial of the OX40 agonist ivuxolimab. The receptors originated from an adult with an advanced solid tumor such as melanoma, head and neck, liver or kidney cancer.

V gene TRBV7-9 combines with J gene TRBJ1-4; D ambiguous. CDR3 length: 17 residues. Germline V gene sequence: CDR1 SEHNR, CDR2 FQNEAQ (reference sequence). V lost 2 bases, J lost 0 bases, and 13 bases lay in between. CDR3 in DNA: TGTGCCAGCAGCTTACAGCGCCAGCAAGCAACTAATGAAAAACTGTTTTTT. Its protein product is CASSLQRQQATNEKLFF.

This chain joins TRBV6-5 and TRBJ2-7; TRBD2 matches 8 bases. The CDR3 loop spans 14 amino acids. Unmatched junction bases numbered 7, after V lost 7 bases and J lost 2 bases. The germline CDR1 and CDR2 sequences are MNHEY and SVGAGI. Here the CDR3 reads CASMKARGAYEQYF. The CDR3 region has the DNA TGTGCCAGCATGAAAGCGCGGGGGGCCTACGAGCAGTACTTC.

The chain uses TRBV11-2 and TRBJ2-7; TRBD1 matches 9 bases. CDR3 size: 12 residues. Germline V gene lookup returns CDR1 SGHAT and CDR2 FQNNGV. V lost 1 base, J lost 12 bases, and 4 bases stayed unmatched. DNA for the CDR3: TGTGCCAGCAGCTTAGGGGGACAGGGCCTGTACTTC. Protein: CASSLGGQGLYF. Supplemented by reference TRBV11-2 and TRBJ2-7, the full variable domain reads EAGVAQSPRYKIIEKRQSVAFWCNPISGHATLYWYQQILGQGPKLLIQFQNNGVVDDSQLPKDRFSAERLKGVDSTLKIQPAKLEDSAVYLCASSLGGQGLYFGPGTRLTVT.